These 29 T cell receptor beta chains share one sample of origin, sequenced in a study of T cells in Graves' hyperthyroidism and ophthalmopathy (dated by TCRdb to the late 2010s). Library construction relied on multiplex PCR. The listed sequencing device is Illumina HiSeq 2000. Amplification of TCR beta CDR3 regions was carried out from RNA transcripts. The first round of RT-PCR for the TCR CDR3 was performed with the HTBI primer set and the Qiagen OneStep RT-PCR kit. Clones were called with MiXCR by TCRdb after fastp trimmed the public reads at Q25, and only in-frame beta chains were retained. CDR3 protein sequences are deduplicated, and each keeps its most common genes and DNA. Recorded for this sample are 250,000 or so distinct CDR3 sequences; 15% to 20% of them occurred a single time. The ten most abundant clones make up 25% to 30% of the sample. The sample was blood. All receptors come from a woman between 18 and 29 years old with Graves' ophthalmopathy.

This clonotype was counted ten times or more. V usage is TRBV6-2 or TRBV6-3 and J usage is TRBJ1-2, with TRBD1 as a possible D gene (5 bases). The V gene's germline CDR1 is MNHEY and CDR2 SVGEGT. Trimming took off 7 bases at V and 7 bases at J, with 13 bases between the two ends. The CDR3 length is 12 residues. The CDR3 is CASTERGSGYTF. CDR3 DNA sequence: TGTGCCAGCACCGAGAGGGGTAGTGGCTACACCTTC.

The chain employs TRBV11-2 and TRBJ2-5; 12 bases line up with TRBD2. Germline CDR1 and CDR2: SGHAT and FQNNGV. The CDR3 totals 14 residues. V dropped 4 bases and J dropped 4; count of bases not matched to a gene: 1. The CDR3 DNA is TGTGCCAGCAGCTCTAGCGGGGGGGCAGAGACCCAGTACTTC. This codes for CASSSSGGAETQYF.

There are many counts of this clonotype. The J gene is TRBJ2-3, the V gene TRBV4-1; perhaps D is TRBD1 or TRBD2 (5 bases each). V lost 0 bases to trimming and J lost 6 bases, with 19 bases between them. Germline lookup yields CDR1 MGHRA and CDR2 YSYEKL. The CDR3 contains 17 residues. The CDR3 region is CASSQDPPGPISDTQYF. The CDR3 DNA is TGCGCCAGCAGCCAAGATCCGCCGGGGCCGATTTCCGATACGCAGTATTTT.

This clonotype was picked up a small number of times. The chain is built from TRBV30 and TRBJ2-3; a weak D match, TRBD1 (6 bases). Deletions cut 0 bases from V and 7 bases from J, with 14 bases between. The germline V gene has CDR1 GTSNPN and CDR2 SVGIG (reference sequence). CDR3 length: 14 residues. CDR3 protein: CAWSVRTGLNTQYF. CDR3 sequence (DNA): TGTGCCTGGAGTGTACGCACAGGGTTGAATACGCAGTATTTT.

This clonotype has a count of ten or more. The chain employs TRBV11-3 and TRBJ2-7; D might be TRBD2 (5 bases). CDR1 SGHNT and CDR2 YENEEA come from the germline V gene. V lost 1 base and J 2 bases, leaving 12 bases between the germline ends. The CDR3 is 15 residues long. The CDR3 DNA sequence: TGTGCCAGCAGCTTAGTGTCGGAGGTAACCTACGAGCAGTACTTC. This gives the protein CASSLVSEVTYEQYF. The entire variable domain, with the rest obtained from reference TRBV11-3 and TRBJ2-7, is as follows: EAGVVQSPRYKIIEKKQPVAFWCNPISGHNTLYWYLQNLGQGPELLIRYENEEAVDDSQLPKDRFSAERLKGVDSTLKIQPAELGDSAVYLCASSLVSEVTYEQYFGPGTRLTVT.

The table lists this clonotype with many counts. This chain links TRBV11-3 with TRBJ2-1; 8 bases are shared with TRBD2. This CDR3 region has 16 residues. Germline loops: CDR1 SGHNT, CDR2 YENEEA. Losses at the gene ends were 2 bases for V and 5 bases for J; bases not matched to a gene: 8. The CDR3 loop is CASSLPYSGTDNEQFF. CDR3 coding DNA: TGTGCCAGCAGCTTACCATATAGCGGGACTGACAATGAGCAGTTCTTC.

This clonotype was recorded many times. Its ends do not fully match the called genes, so a read error is possible. CDR3 sequence reads: CASGFGFEQYF. The CDR3, as DNA: TGTGCCAGCGGTTTTGGGTTCGAGCAGTACTTC. The rearrangement uses TRBV28 and TRBJ2-7; D is undetermined. Per germline, CDR1 MDHEN and CDR2 SYDVKM. The CDR3 length is 11 residues.

This clonotype was seen ten or more times. The chain combines TRBV6-1 with TRBJ2-7; unclear D gene. Germline values: CDR1 MNHNS, CDR2 SASEGT. V lost 6 bases, J lost 1 base, and 10 bases lay in between. This CDR3 contains 13 residues. CDR3 protein: CASSQTPSYEQYF. The DNA of the CDR3 is TGTGCCAGCAGCCAGACACCTTCCTACGAGCAGTACTTC.

In its sample, this clonotype was seen many times. The CDR3 region has the DNA TGTGCCAGCAGCGAGGGTCTAGGCCAGCAGTTCTTC. Translation gives CASSEGLGQQFF. V usage is TRBV3-1 and J usage is TRBJ2-1; possibly TRBD2 for D (5 bases). CDR1 is LGHDT, CDR2 YNNKEL, per germline (reference sequence). Trimming pared 5 bases from V and 11 bases from J, leaving 13 bases between. The CDR3 has 12 residues.

In this sample, this clonotype turned up many times. V and J are TRBV9 and TRBJ2-7; the D is unclear. Trimming pared 0 bases from V and 7 bases from J, leaving 11 bases between. The CDR3 covers 13 residues. Per the germline V gene, CDR1 is SGDLS and CDR2 is YYNGEE. CDR3 protein: CASSVAVAREQYF. The CDR3 coding sequence is TGTGCCAGCAGCGTAGCTGTGGCTCGGGAGCAGTACTTC.

This clonotype was seen a handful of times. For the CDR3, the DNA is TGTGCCATCAGTGAGGGGGGAACTTGGAATGGCTACACCTTC. Translating gives CAISEGGTWNGYTF. The rearrangement links TRBV10-3 to TRBJ1-2, with a weak D call TRBD1 (5 bases). Germline CDR1 reads ENHRY; CDR2 reads SYGVKD. The CDR3 length is 14 residues. The V end lost 2 bases, the J end lost 6 bases, and 13 bases lay between the germline ends.

This clonotype has at least ten counts. The rearrangement uses TRBV11-2 and TRBJ2-7; maybe TRBD2 (7 bases). Germline V gene sequence: CDR1 SGHAT, CDR2 FQNNGV. Trimming took 6 bases from V and 6 from J, leaving 18 bases between them. The CDR3 loop spans 14 amino acids. Here the CDR3 reads CASSYGGGRGEQYF. The CDR3 DNA reads TGTGCCAGCAGTTACGGGGGCGGGAGAGGCGAGCAGTACTTC. The variable domain in full, with the rest retrieved from reference TRBV11-2 and TRBJ2-7, is EAGVAQSPRYKIIEKRQSVAFWCNPISGHATLYWYQQILGQGPKLLIQFQNNGVVDDSQLPKDRFSAERLKGVDSTLKIQPAKLEDSAVYLCASSYGGGRGEQYFGPGTRLTVT.

Comments on this clonotype: A read error may be the cause here, since a much bigger clone is one base away. The V and J genes are TRBV28 and TRBJ2-1; perhaps TRBD1 as D (6 bases). This CDR3 region has 15 residues. The germline V gene encodes CDR1 MDHEN and CDR2 SYDVKM. The CDR3 protein is CVSSAPGTNYNEQFF. CDR3 sequence (DNA): TGTGTCAGCAGTGCGCCCGGGACAAATTACAATGAGCAGTTCTTC.

There are a few counts of this clonotype. The chain has TRBV4-1 and TRBJ1-5; TRBD1 aligns across 8 bases. V shed 2 bases and J 7 bases; nucleotides not matched to a gene: 7. Germline V gives CDR1 MGHRA, CDR2 YSYEKL. CDR3 length: 15 residues. The chain's CDR3 is CASSQFGQGGQPQHF. The CDR3 DNA sequence: TGCGCCAGCAGCCAATTTGGACAGGGTGGACAGCCCCAGCATTTT.

Many counts were recorded for this clonotype. The V gene is TRBV27, the J gene TRBJ1-1, with D unclear. The length of the CDR3 is 15 residues. Germline CDR1 MNHEY, CDR2 SMNVEV (reference sequence). The V gene lost 0 bases and the J gene lost 5 bases, with 13 bases spanning the gap. CDR3 nucleotides: TGTGCCAGCAGTTTATCGAAAGGGTGGAGGACTGAAGCTTTCTTT. Its protein is CASSLSKGWRTEAFF.

This clonotype was counted many times. V is TRBV29-1 and J is TRBJ2-7; D is unclear. Germline-derived CDR1 and CDR2 are SQVTM and ANQGSEA. This CDR3 is built from 13 residues. V lost 5 bases to trimming and J lost 1 base, with 12 bases between them. This CDR3 reads CSVLNTLSYEQYF. CDR3 in DNA: TGCAGCGTTTTGAACACCTTGTCCTACGAGCAGTACTTC.

This clonotype was counted at least ten times. V and J are TRBV9 and TRBJ2-7; no reliable D call. Germline CDR1 reads SGDLS; CDR2 reads YYNGEE. V dropped 1 base and J dropped 0 bases, with 8 bases sitting between them. CDR3 length: 14 amino acids. Written as DNA, the CDR3 is TGTGCCAGCAGCGTAACCATTAGCTCCTACGAGCAGTACTTC. This sequence encodes CASSVTISSYEQYF.

This clonotype occurred many times. The genes are TRBV28 and TRBJ2-1, with TRBD2 as a possible D gene (6 bases). The CDR3 loop spans 14 amino acids. Germline loops: CDR1 MDHEN, CDR2 SYDVKM. V was cut by 8 bases and J by 4 bases, with 15 bases left in between. The CDR3 sequence: CASSRTIRYNEQFF. For the CDR3, the DNA is TGTGCCAGCTCCCGGACTATTCGTTACAATGAGCAGTTCTTC. Supplemented by reference TRBV28 and TRBJ2-1, the full variable domain reads DVKVTQSSRYLVKRTGEKVFLECVQDMDHENMFWYRQDPGLGLRLIYFSYDVKMKEKGDIPEGYSVSREKKERFSLILESASTNQTSMYLCASSRTIRYNEQFFGPGTRLTVL.

This clonotype was seen repeatedly, ten times or more. This chain links TRBV7-9 with TRBJ1-4, with 11 bases identical to TRBD1. V shed 5 bases and J 8 bases; nucleotides not matched to a gene: 10. Germline CDR1 reads SEHNR; CDR2 reads FQNEAQ (reference sequence). This CDR3 has 16 amino acids. DNA of the CDR3: TGTGCCAGCAGCCAGGGGACAGGGGGGTTTAAGGAAAAACTGTTTTTT. Amino acid sequence: CASSQGTGGFKEKLFF.

This clonotype occurred many times. The V call is TRBV12-3 or TRBV12-4, the J call TRBJ2-2, with 10 bases fitting TRBD1. J lost 2 bases, V lost 3 bases, and 9 bases had no gene match. The CDR3 has 18 residues. DNA for the CDR3: TGTGCCAGCAGTTTTTTAGTTGGACAGGGGGGAAACACCGGGGAGCTGTTTTTT. Amino acids: CASSFLVGQGGNTGELFF.

The V and J genes are TRBV20-1 and TRBJ2-3, with D tentatively TRBD1 (6 bases). Trimming took 7 bases from V and 2 from J, leaving 19 bases between them. CDR3 length: 15 residues. Germline V gene sequence: CDR1 DFQATT, CDR2 SNEGSKA (reference sequence). DNA for the CDR3: TGCAGTGGCAGAGAGGCAGGGGCTTACACAGATACGCAGTATTTT. Protein: CSGREAGAYTDTQYF.

This clonotype came up many times. J is TRBJ1-4 and V is TRBV2; D is unresolved. Germline CDR1 is SNHLY and CDR2 is FYNNEI. Trimming left V 7 bases short and J 8 bases short, with 14 bases between. The CDR3 covers 13 residues. The CDR3 is CASMVREGEKLFF. CDR3 nucleotide sequence: TGTGCCAGCATGGTAAGGGAAGGAGAAAAACTGTTTTTT.

This clonotype was observed at least ten times. The J gene is TRBJ1-1, the V gene TRBV19; 7 bases align to TRBD1. This CDR3 spans 14 amino acids. Germline-derived CDR1 and CDR2 are LNHDA and SQIVND (reference sequence). With V trimmed by 3 bases and J by 3 bases, 4 bases remained unmatched. CDR3 loop: CASSMPGQYTEAFF. The CDR3 nucleotides are TGTGCCAGTAGTATGCCGGGACAGTACACTGAAGCTTTCTTT.

This clonotype was recorded a few times. The CDR3 DNA reads as TGCAGCGTTGAAGACCCCTCTTCTAGCGGCTACGAGCAGTACTTC. Translated, it gives CSVEDPSSSGYEQYF. The chain couples TRBV29-1 to TRBJ2-7; 7 bases align to TRBD2. Germline values: CDR1 SQVTM, CDR2 ANQGSEA. This CDR3 region has 15 residues. J was trimmed by 3 bases and V by 0 bases; bases with no gene match: 8.

This clonotype was seen at least ten times. The chain recombines TRBV2 with TRBJ1-1, with D possibly TRBD1 on 5 matching bases. CDR1 is SNHLY and CDR2 is FYNNEI in the germline V gene. The CDR3 sequence is 14 residues long. With 2 bases removed from V and 2 bases from J, the gap between germline ends came to 9 bases. DNA for the CDR3: TGTGCCAGCAGTGAAATCTGGGGCAACACTGAAGCTTTCTTT. Protein sequence: CASSEIWGNTEAFF. Full variable domain (remainder filled in from reference TRBV2 and TRBJ1-1): EPEVTQTPSHQVTQMGQEVILRCVPISNHLYFYWYRQILGQKVEFLVSFYNNEISEKSEIFDDQFSVERPDGSNFTLKIRSTKLEDSAMYFCASSEIWGNTEAFFGQGTRLTVV.

This clonotype was picked up many times. The chain has TRBV20-1 and TRBJ2-7; the match to TRBD2 covers 10 bases. This CDR3 has 15 residues. Per germline, CDR1 DFQATT and CDR2 SNEGSKA (reference sequence). The ends lost 5 bases at V and 4 bases at J; junction bases unmatched: 11. As DNA, the CDR3 is TGCAGTGCTGAGGGAAGGGGACTAGCGTCTTACGAGCAGTACTTC. Translated, it gives CSAEGRGLASYEQYF.

This clonotype was counted many times. The rearrangement joins TRBV30 to TRBJ1-3; 9 bases agree with TRBD1. Germline V gene data show CDR1 as GTSNPN and CDR2 as SVGIG (reference sequence). V was pared by 4 bases and J by 4 bases, with 5 bases of the junction left unmatched. The CDR3 loop spans 14 amino acids. The CDR3 bases are TGTGCCTGGATGGGACAGGGTGCGGGAAACACCATATATTTT. This gives the protein CAWMGQGAGNTIYF.

This clonotype was detected ten times or more. The chain has TRBV7-9 and TRBJ2-2; 7 positions agree with TRBD1. V dropped 5 bases and J dropped 3; count of bases not matched to a gene: 12. The CDR3 loop spans 17 amino acids. From germline, CDR1 is SEHNR and CDR2 FQNEAQ (reference sequence). The CDR3: CASSMTGFGSDTGELFF. In nucleotides, the CDR3 is TGTGCCAGCAGCATGACAGGGTTCGGTTCGGACACCGGGGAGCTGTTTTTT.

This clonotype showed up many times. The genes are TRBV28 and TRBJ2-4, with 9 bases matching TRBD2. J gave up 1 base and V 2 bases, and 0 bases lay outside the gene matches. The V gene's germline CDR1 is MDHEN and CDR2 SYDVKM. The CDR3 sequence is 15 residues long. The CDR3 spells CASSLAGGAKNIQYF. For the CDR3, the DNA is TGTGCCAGCAGTTTAGCGGGAGGGGCCAAAAACATTCAGTACTTC.